This T cell receptor (beta chain) derives from a study of blood T cell repertoires in COVID-19. Study-level background: PBMCs, B-cell-depleted T cells, or T cells provided the cDNA or gDNA that made up the material.

Between the trimmed V and J ends, which lost 0 bases and 2 bases, there was a span of 9 bases. CDR3 length: 15 amino acids. Germline assignment: CDR1 WNHNN and CDR2 SYGVQD (reference sequence). TCRdb's copy holds only in-frame clones and misses some; the assay was immunoSEQ multiplex PCR. This table has 100,000 to 120,000 clones, around 80% appearing once. The genes are TRBV10-1 and TRBJ2-3, with D possibly TRBD2 on 6 matching bases. The sequence came from a woman at least 80 years old with acute or convalescent COVID-19. What was sequenced was peripheral blood. CDR3 nucleotide sequence: TGCGCCAGCAGTGAGTCTGCGGGACCCACAGATACGCAGTATTTT. This gives the protein CASSESAGPTDTQYF.